This T cell receptor beta chain is drawn from a study of cytomegalovirus exposure and HLA in healthy donors. Whole-study findings and limits: Researchers catalogued about 150 TCR beta chains as cytomegalovirus-associated.

Data came from immunoSEQ multiplex PCR; TCRdb stores just in-frame clones and leaves some out. This table has about 150,000 clones, roughly 84% appearing once. Worth noting for this clone: Its cognate antigen is unknown.

Germline V lookup: CDR1 SGHNT, CDR2 YYREEE (reference sequence). The CDR3 runs to 17 residues. The trim removed 5 bases at V and 5 bases at J, leaving 17 bases unmatched. The clonotype originates from a human donor in good health. The sequencing sample was made of PBMCs. The chain couples TRBV5-4 to TRBJ1-2; 8 bases are a match to TRBD1. CDR3 region: CASSPIPGQGNSYGYTF. DNA for the CDR3: TGTGCCAGCAGTCCTATACCCGGACAGGGCAACTCATATGGCTACACCTTC.